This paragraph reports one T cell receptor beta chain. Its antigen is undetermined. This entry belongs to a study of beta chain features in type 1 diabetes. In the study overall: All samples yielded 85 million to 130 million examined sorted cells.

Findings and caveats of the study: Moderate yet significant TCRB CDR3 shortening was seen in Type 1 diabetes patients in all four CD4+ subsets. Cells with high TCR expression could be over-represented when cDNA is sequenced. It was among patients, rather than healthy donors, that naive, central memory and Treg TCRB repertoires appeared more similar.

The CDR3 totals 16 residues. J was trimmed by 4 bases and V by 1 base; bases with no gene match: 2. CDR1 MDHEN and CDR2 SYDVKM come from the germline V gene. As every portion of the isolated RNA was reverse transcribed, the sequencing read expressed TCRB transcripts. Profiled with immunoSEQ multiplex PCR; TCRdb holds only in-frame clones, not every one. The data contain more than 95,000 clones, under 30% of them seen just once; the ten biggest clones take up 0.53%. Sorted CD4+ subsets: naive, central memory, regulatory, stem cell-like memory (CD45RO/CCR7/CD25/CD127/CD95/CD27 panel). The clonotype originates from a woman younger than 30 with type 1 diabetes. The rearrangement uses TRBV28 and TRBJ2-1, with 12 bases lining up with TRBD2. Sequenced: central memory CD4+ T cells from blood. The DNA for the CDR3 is TGTGCCAGCAGTTTATCGGGGACTAGCGGGTACAATGAGCAGTTCTTC. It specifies CASSLSGTSGYNEQFF.